This T cell receptor (beta chain) was obtained from a study of cytomegalovirus exposure and HLA in healthy donors (dated by TCRdb to the late 2010s). For the study in its entirety: The 500 to 700 repertoires of the first cohort and the 95 to 150 validation repertoires were produced on the same platform, according to a later analysis. High-throughput TCR immunosequencing, statistical association of individual TCRs with disease status, and machine learning were combined to predict cytomegalovirus infection status. The study aimed to test whether cataloging public T cell receptors could reveal signatures of past pathogen exposure. Besides the first cohort of under 700 subjects, a separate validation cohort made up of over 95 different subjects was used.

As to this clone: The specificity of this receptor is unknown. Base qualities are missing; no much larger clone stands one base away.

The donors belonged to the validation cohort of approximately 130 subjects, which was separate from the roughly 670-subject first cohort. Cut back by 5 bases and 2 bases, the V and J ends lie 19 bases apart. From the germline V gene, CDR1 is SGHVS and CDR2 is FNYEAQ. The CDR3 starts with the cysteine, ends with the phenylalanine, and has 17 residues. The only DNA kept is the CDR3, 51 bases in frame from the first base. The library came from the immunoSEQ multiplex PCR assay. The authors' analysis ran thus. To diagnose cytomegalovirus status from the catalog of TCR beta chain sequences, a statistical classification framework was built. Held by TCRdb, this immuneACCESS table contains in-frame sequences only and omits some clones. Under half of the omission traces to an unresolved V gene where checked; the cause of the rest is unknown. The V and J calls and clone size come from that table; D and trimming were worked out from the DNA. The sample data list approximately 160,000 clones, and 89% of these were observed just once. 3.5% to 4.5% of the sample comes from the top ten.

General study outcomes and caveats: The authors suggested that the approach could potentially be generalized to other disease states and immunological phenotypes. Across donors, most TCR sequences were observed very rarely, whereas some public TCRs were present in many individuals. The study listed 164 TCR beta chains as associated with cytomegalovirus. The classifier was reported to diagnose cytomegalovirus status with high specificity and sensitivity in both the original cohort and the validation cohort. All 120 or so repertoires were used to score co-occurrence in the validation cohort in a later analysis, because that analysis had no HLA typing for the cohort. A later analysis found that TCRs clustered in the first cohort also tended to co-occur in the 95 to 150 validation repertoires, with 94% of cluster scores above 0. Three of the identified cytomegalovirus-associated TCR beta chains were confirmed in vitro to be specific for cytomegalovirus antigens.

The receptor was derived from a man aged 18 to 30 in good health and CMV-seropositive. The chain was built from TRBV7-6 and TRBJ2-1; TRBD1 could be the D gene, as 6 bases match. Specimen: PBMCs. The DNA sequence follows: TGTGCCAGCAGCCACCAGGCCGGCAGGGGAACCTACAATGAGCAGTTCTTC. This codes for CASSHQAGRGTYNEQFF. The CDR3, completed at both ends by the reference TRBV7-6 and TRBJ2-1 genes, gives the full variable domain GAGVSQSPRYKVTKRGQDVALRCDPISGHVSLYWYRQALGQGPEFLTYFNYEAQQDKSGLPNDRFSAERPEGSISTLTIQRTEQRDSAMYRCASSHQAGRGTYNEQFFGPGTRLTVL.